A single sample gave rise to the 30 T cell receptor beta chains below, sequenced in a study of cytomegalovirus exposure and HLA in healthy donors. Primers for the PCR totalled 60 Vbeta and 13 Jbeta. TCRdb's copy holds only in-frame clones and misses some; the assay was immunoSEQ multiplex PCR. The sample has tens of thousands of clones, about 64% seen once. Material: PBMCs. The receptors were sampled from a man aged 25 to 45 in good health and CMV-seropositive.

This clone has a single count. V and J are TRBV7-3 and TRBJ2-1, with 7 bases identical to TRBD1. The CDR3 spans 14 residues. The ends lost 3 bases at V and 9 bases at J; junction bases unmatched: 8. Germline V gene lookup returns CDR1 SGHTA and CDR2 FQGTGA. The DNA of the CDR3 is TGTGCCAGCAGCTTCACAATAGGGGGCGGTGAGCAGTTCTTC. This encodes CASSFTIGGGEQFF.

CDR3 sequence reads: CASSPGTGGFEQFF. The CDR3 DNA sequence: TGCGCCAGCAGCCCCGGGACAGGGGGTTTTGAGCAGTTCTTC. The chain has TRBV5-1 and TRBJ2-1, with TRBD1 identical over 11 bases. This CDR3 is 14 amino acids long. V trimming: 4 bases; J trimming: 9 bases; junction bases outside the gene matches: 6. Germline CDR1 SGHRS, CDR2 YFSETQ.

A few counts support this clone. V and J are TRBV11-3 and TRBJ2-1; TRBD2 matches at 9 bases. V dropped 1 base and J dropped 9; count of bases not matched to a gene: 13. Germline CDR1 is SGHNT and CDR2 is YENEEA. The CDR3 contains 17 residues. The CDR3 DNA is TGTGCCAGCAGCTTAGCCCCGGCGGGGGGGGCCTTTGTTGAGCAGTTCTTC. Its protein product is CASSLAPAGGAFVEQFF.

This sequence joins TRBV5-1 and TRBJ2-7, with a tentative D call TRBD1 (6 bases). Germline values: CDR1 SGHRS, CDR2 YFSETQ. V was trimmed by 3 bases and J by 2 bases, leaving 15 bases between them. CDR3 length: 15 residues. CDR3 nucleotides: TGCGCCAGCAGCTCCGACAGGCCGGCCACCTACGAGCAGTACTTC. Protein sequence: CASSSDRPATYEQYF.

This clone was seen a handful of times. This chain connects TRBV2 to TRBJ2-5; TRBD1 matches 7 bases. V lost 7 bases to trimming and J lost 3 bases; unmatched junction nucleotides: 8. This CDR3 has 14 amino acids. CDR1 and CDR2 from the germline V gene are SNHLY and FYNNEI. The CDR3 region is CASTTRGGEETQYF. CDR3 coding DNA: TGTGCCAGCACCACGCGAGGGGGCGAAGAGACCCAGTACTTC.

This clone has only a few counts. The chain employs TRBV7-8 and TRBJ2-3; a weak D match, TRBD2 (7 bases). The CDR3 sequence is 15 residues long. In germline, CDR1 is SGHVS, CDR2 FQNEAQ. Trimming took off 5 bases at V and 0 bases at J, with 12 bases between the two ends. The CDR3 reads CASSRGGVSTDTQYF. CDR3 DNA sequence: TGTGCCAGCAGCCGAGGGGGGGTTAGCACAGATACGCAGTATTTT.

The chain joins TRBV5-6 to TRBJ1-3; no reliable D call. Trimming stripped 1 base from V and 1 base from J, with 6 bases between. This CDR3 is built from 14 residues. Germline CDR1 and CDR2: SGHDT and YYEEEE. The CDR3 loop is CASSLYSSGNTIYF. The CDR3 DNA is TGTGCCAGCAGCTTGTACAGTTCTGGAAACACCATATATTTT.

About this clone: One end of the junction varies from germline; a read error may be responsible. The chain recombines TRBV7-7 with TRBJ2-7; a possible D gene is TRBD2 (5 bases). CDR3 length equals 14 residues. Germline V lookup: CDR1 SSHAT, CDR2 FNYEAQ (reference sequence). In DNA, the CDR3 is TGTGCTAGCAGTCCCCGGCGGGTCTCCTACGAGCAGTACTTC. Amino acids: CASSPRRVSYEQYF.

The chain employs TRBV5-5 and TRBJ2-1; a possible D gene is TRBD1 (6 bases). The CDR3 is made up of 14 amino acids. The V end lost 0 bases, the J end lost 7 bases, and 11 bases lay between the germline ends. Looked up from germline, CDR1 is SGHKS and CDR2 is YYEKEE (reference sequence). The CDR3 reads CASSLAGTRNEQFF. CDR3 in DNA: TGTGCCAGCAGCTTGGCCGGGACACGTAATGAGCAGTTCTTC.

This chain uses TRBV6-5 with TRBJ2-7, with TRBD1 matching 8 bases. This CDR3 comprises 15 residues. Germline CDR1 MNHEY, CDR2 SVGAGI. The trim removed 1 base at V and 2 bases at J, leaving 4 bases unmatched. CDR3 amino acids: CASSYFPGQAYEQYF. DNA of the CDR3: TGTGCCAGCAGTTACTTCCCGGGACAGGCCTACGAGCAGTACTTC.

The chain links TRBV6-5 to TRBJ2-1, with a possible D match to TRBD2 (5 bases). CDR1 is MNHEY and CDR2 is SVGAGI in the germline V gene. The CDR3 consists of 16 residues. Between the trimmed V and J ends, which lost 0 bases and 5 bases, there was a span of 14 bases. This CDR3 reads CASSYSTRTRNNEQFF. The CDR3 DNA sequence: TGTGCCAGCAGTTACTCGACCAGGACTCGCAACAATGAGCAGTTCTTC.

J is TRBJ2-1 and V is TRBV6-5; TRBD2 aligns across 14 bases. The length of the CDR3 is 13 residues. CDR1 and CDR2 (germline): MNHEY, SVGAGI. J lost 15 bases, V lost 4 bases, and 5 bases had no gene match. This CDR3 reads CASSWGLAGEGFF. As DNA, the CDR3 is TGTGCCAGCAGTTGGGGACTAGCGGGAGAGGGGTTCTTC.

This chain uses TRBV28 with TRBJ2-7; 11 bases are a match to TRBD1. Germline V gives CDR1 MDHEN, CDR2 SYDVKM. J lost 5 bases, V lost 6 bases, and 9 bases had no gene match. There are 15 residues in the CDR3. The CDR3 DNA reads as TGTGCCAGCAGCGCCGGGACAGGGGGGAACCACGAGCAGTACTTC. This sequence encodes CASSAGTGGNHEQYF.

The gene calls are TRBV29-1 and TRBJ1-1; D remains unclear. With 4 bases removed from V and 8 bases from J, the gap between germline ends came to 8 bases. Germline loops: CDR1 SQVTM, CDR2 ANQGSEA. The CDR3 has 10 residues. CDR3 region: CSVGGREAFF. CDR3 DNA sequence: TGCAGCGTTGGTGGCAGGGAAGCTTTCTTT.

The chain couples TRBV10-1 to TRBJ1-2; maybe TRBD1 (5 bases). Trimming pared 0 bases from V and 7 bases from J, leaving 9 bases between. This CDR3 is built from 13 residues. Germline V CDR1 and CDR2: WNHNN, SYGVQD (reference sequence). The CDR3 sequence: CASSESGGGGYTF. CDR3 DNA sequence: TGCGCCAGCAGTGAGTCCGGGGGTGGTGGCTACACCTTC.

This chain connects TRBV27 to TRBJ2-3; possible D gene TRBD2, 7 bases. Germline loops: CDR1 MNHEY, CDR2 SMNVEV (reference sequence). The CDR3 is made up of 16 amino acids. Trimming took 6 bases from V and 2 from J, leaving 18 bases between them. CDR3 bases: TGTGCCAGCAGAATGTCCGGGGGGCGATACACAGATACGCAGTATTTT. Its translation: CASRMSGGRYTDTQYF.

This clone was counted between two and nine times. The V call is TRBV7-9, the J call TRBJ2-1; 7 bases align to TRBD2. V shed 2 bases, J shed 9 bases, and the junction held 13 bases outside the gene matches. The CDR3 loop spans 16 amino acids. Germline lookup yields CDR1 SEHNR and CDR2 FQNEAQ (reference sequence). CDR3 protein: CASSLLSGGEKGEQFF. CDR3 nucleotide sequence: TGTGCCAGCAGCTTACTTTCGGGAGGAGAAAAGGGTGAGCAGTTCTTC.

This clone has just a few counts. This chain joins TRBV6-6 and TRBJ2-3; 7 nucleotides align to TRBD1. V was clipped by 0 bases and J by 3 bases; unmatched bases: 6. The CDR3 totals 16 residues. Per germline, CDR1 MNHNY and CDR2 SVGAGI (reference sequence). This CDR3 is CASSYSETGLTDTQYF. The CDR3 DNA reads TGTGCCAGCAGTTACTCGGAGACAGGGCTGACAGATACGCAGTATTTT.

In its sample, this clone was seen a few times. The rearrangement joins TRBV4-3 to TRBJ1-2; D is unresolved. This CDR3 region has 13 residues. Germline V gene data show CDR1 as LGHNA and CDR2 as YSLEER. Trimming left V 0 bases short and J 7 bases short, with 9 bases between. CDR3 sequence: CASSQDLAGGYTF. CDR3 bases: TGCGCCAGCAGCCAAGATTTAGCCGGTGGCTACACCTTC.

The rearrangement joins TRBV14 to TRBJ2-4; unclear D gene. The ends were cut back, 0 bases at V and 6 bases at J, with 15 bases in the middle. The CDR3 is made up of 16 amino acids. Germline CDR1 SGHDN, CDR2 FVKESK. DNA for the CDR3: TGTGCCAGCAGCCAAGATGGAGTAGCCAGTGGAAACATTCAGTACTTC. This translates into CASSQDGVASGNIQYF.

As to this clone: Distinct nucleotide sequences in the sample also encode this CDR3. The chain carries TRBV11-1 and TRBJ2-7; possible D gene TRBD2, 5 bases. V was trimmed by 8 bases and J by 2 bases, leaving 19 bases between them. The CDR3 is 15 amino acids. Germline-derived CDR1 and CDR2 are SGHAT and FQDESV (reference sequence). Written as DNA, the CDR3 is TGTGCCAGCGGCAATCTAGCTTCCCGTACCTACGAGCAGTACTTC. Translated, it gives CASGNLASRTYEQYF. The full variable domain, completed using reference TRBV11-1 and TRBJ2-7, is EAEVAQSPRYKITEKSQAVAFWCDPISGHATLYWYRQILGQGPELLVQFQDESVVDDSQLPKDRFSAERLKGVDSTLKIQPAELGDSAMYLCASGNLASRTYEQYFGPGTRLTVT.

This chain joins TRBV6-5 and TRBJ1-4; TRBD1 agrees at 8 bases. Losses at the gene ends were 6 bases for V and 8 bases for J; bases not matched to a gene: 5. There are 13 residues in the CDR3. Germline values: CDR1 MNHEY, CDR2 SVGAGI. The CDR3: CASRQGGREKLFF. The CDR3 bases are TGTGCCAGCAGACAGGGGGGTCGGGAAAAACTGTTTTTT.

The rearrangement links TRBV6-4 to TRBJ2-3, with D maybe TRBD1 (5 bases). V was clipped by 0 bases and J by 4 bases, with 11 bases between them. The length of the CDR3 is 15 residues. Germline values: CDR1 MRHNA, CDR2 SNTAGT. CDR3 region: CASSDSTESADTQYF. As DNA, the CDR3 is TGTGCCAGCAGTGACTCGACAGAGAGCGCAGATACGCAGTATTTT.

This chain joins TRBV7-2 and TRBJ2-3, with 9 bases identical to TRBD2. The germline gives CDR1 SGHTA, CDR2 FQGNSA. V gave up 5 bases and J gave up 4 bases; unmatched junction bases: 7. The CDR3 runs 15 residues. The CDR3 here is CASSLIAGEADTQYF. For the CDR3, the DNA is TGTGCCAGCAGCCTCATAGCGGGAGAGGCAGATACGCAGTATTTT.

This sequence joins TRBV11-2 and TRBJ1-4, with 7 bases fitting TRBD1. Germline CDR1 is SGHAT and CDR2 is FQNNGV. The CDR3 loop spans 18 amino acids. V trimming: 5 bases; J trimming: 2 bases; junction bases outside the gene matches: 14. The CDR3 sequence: CASSQQGGFGLTNEKLFF. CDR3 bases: TGTGCCAGCAGCCAGCAGGGGGGCTTCGGTCTCACTAATGAAAAACTGTTTTTT.

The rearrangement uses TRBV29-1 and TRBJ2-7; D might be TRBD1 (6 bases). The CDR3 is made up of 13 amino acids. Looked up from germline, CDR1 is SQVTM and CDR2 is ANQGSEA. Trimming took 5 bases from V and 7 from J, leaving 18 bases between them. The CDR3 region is CSVLPGAVGEQYF. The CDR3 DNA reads TGCAGCGTTCTGCCAGGGGCCGTCGGGGAGCAGTACTTC.

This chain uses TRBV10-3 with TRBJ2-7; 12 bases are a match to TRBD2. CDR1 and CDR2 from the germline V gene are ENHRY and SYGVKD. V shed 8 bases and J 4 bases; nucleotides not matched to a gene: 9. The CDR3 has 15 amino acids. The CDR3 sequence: CAIAELAGGSYEQYF. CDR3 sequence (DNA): TGTGCCATCGCAGAACTAGCGGGAGGTTCATACGAGCAGTACTTC.

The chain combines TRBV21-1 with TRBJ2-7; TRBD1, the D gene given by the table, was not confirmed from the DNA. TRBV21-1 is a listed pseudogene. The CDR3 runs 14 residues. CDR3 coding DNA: TGTGCCAGCAGCGGACAGGGATGGTCCTACGAGCAGTACTTC. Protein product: CASSGQGWSYEQYF.

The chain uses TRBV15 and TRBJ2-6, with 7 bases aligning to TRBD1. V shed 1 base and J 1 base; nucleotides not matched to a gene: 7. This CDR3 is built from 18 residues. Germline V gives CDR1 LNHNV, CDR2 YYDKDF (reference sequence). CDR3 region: CATSRADRVSSGANVLTF. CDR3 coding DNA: TGTGCCACCAGCAGAGCCGACAGGGTTTCTTCTGGGGCCAACGTCCTGACTTTC. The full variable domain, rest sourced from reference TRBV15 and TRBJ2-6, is DAMVIQNPRYQVTQFGKPVTLSCSQTLNHNVMYWYQQKSSQAPKLLFHYYDKDFNNEADTPDNFQSRRPNTSFCFLDIRSPGLGDTAMYLCATSRADRVSSGANVLTFGAGSRLTVL.

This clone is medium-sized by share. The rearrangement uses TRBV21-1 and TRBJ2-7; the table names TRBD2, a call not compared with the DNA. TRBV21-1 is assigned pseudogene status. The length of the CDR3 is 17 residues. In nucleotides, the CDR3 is TGTGCCAGCAGCAAAGGGCAGCGGGGGACGGCCTCCTACGAGCAGTACTTC. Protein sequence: CASSKGQRGTASYEQYF.